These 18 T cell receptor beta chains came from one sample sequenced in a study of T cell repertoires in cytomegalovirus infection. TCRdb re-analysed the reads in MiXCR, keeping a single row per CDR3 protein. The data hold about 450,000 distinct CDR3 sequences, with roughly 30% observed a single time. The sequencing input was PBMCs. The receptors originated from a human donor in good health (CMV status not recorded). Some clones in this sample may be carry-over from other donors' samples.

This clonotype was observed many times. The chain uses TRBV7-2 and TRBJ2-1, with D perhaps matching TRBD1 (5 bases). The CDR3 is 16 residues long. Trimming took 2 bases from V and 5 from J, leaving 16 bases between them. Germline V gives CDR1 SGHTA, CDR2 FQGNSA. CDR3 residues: CASSLRVAGINNEQFF. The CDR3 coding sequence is TGTGCCAGCAGCTTACGCGTTGCAGGGATAAACAATGAGCAGTTCTTC.

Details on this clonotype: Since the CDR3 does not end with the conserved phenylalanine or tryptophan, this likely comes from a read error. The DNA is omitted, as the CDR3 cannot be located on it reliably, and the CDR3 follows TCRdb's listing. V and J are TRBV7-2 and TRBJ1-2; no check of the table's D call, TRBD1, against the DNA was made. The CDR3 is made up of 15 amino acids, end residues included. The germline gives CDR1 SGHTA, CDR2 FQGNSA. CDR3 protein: CASSTPRGAGYGYTL.

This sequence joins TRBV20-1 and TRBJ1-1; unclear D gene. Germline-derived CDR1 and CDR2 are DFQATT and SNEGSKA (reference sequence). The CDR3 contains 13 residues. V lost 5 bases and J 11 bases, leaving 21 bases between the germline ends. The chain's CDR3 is CSAPPGGGREAFF. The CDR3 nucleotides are TGCAGTGCTCCCCCCGGCGGAGGAAGGGAGGCTTTCTTT.

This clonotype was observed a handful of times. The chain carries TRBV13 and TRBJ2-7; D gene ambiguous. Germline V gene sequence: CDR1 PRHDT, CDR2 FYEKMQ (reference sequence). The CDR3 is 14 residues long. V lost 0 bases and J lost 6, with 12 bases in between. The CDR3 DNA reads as TGTGCCAGCAGCTTAGGTCCGGGCCTTTCCGAGCAGTACTTC. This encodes CASSLGPGLSEQYF.

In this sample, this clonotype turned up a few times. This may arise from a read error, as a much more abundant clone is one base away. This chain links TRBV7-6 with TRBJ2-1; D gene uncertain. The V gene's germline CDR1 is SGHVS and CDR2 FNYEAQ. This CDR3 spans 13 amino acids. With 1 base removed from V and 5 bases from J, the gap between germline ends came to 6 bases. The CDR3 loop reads CASSLDIDNEQFF. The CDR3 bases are TGTGCCAGCAGCTTAGACATAGACAATGAGCAGTTCTTC. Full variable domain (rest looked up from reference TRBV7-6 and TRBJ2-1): GAGVSQSPRYKVTKRGQDVALRCDPISGHVSLYWYRQALGQGPEFLTYFNYEAQQDKSGLPNDRFSAERPEGSISTLTIQRTEQRDSAMYRCASSLDIDNEQFFGPGTRLTVL.

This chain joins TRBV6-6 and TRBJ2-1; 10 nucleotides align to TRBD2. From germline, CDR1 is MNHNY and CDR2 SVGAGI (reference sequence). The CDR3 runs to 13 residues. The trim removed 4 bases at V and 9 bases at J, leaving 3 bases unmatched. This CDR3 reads CASSSIAGGEQFF. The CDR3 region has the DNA TGTGCCAGCAGTTCGATAGCGGGGGGTGAGCAGTTCTTC.

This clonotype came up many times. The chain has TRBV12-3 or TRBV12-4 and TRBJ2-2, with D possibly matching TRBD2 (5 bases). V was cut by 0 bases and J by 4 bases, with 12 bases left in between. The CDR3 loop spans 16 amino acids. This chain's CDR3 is CASSLASGGGTGELFF. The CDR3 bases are TGTGCCAGCAGTTTAGCGTCGGGTGGAGGCACCGGGGAGCTGTTTTTT.

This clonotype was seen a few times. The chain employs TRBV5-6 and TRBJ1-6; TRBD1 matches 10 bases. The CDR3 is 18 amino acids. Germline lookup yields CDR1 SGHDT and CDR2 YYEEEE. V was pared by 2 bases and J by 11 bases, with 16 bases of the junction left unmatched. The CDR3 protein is CASSFGGVLGQGKTPLHF. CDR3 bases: TGTGCCAGCAGCTTTGGGGGAGTTCTGGGACAGGGGAAAACACCCCTCCACTTT. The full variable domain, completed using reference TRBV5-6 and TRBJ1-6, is DAGVTQSPTHLIKTRGQQVTLRCSPKSGHDTVSWYQQALGQGPQFIFQYYEEEERQRGNFPDRFSGHQFPNYSSELNVNALLLGDSALYLCASSFGGVLGQGKTPLHFGNGTRLTVT.

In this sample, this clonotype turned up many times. The DNA for the CDR3 is TGTGCCAGCAGCTCGGGGGCCAGCTACAATGAGCAGTTCTTC. Translating it yields CASSSGASYNEQFF. The chain has TRBV7-8 and TRBJ2-1; D possibly matches TRBD1 or TRBD2 (6 bases each). The V and J ends lost 4 bases and 3 bases respectively, with 10 bases between them. CDR1 and CDR2 from the germline V gene are SGHVS and FQNEAQ. The CDR3 spans 14 residues.

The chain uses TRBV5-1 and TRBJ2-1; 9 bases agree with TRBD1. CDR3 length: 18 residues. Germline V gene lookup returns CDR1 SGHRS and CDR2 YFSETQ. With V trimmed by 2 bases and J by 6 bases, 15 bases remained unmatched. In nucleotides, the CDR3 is TGCGCCAGCAGCTTTCCTAACACACAGGGGGCTCGCGGCAATGAGCAGTTCTTC. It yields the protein CASSFPNTQGARGNEQFF. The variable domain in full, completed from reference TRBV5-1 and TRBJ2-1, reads KAGVTQTPRYLIKTRGQQVTLSCSPISGHRSVSWYQQTPGQGLQFLFEYFSETQRNKGNFPGRFSGRQFSNSRSEMNVSTLELGDSALYLCASSFPNTQGARGNEQFFGPGTRLTVL.

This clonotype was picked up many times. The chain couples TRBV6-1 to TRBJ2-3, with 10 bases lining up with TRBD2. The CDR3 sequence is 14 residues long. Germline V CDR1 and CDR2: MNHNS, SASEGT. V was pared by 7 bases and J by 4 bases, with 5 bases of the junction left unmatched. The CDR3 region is CASTQGTSADTQYF. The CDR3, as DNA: TGTGCCAGCACTCAAGGGACTAGCGCAGATACGCAGTATTTT.

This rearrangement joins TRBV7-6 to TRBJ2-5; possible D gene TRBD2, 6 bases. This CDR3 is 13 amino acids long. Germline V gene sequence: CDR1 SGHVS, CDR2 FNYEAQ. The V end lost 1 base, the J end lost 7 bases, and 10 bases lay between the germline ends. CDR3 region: CASSLGPGGTQYF. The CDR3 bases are TGTGCCAGCAGCTTAGGCCCCGGGGGGACCCAGTACTTC.

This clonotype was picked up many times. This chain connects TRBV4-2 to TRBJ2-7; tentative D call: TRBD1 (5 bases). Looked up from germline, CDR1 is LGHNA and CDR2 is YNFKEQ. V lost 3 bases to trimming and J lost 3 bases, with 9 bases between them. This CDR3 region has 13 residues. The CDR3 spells CASSQGPSYEQYF. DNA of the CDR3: TGTGCCAGCAGCCAGGGGCCTAGCTACGAGCAGTACTTC.

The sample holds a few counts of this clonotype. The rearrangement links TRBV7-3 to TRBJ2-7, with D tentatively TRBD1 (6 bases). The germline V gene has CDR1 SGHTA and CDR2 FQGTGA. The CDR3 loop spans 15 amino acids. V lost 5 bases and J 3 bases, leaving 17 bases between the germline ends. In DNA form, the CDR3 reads TGTGCCAGCAGCGTCGCAGGGGATAGAGTCTACGAGCAGTACTTC. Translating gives CASSVAGDRVYEQYF.

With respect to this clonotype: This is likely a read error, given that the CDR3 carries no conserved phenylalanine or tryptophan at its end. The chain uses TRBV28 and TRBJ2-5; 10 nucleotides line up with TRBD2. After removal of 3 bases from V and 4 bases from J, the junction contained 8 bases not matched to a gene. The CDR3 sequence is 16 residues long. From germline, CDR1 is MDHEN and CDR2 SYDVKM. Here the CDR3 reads CASSFGLAGVRETQYL. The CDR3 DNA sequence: TGTGCCAGCAGTTTCGGGCTAGCGGGGGTTCGAGAGACCCAGTACTTA.

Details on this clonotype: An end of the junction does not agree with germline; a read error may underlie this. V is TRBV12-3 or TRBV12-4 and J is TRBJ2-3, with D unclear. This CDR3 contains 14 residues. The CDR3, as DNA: TGTGCCAGCAGTTTACAGACCTCCCCATATACGCGGTATTTT. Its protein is CASSLQTSPYTRYF.

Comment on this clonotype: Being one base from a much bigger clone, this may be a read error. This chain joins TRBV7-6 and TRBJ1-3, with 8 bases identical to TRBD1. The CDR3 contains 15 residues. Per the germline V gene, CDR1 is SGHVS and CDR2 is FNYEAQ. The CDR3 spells CDSSQQGVKGNTIYF. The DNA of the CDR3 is TGTGATAGCAGCCAACAGGGGGTTAAGGGAAACACCATATATTTT.

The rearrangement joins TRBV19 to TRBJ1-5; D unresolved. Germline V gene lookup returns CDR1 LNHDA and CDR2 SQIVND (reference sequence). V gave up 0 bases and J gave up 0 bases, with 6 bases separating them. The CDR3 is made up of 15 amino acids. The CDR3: CASSIDRGSNQPQHF. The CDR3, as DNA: TGTGCCAGTAGTATAGATCGCGGTAGCAATCAGCCCCAGCATTTT. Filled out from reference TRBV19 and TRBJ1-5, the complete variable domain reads DGGITQSPKYLFRKEGQNVTLSCEQNLNHDAMYWYRQDPGQGLRLIYYSQIVNDFQKGDIAEGYSVSREKKESFPLTVTSAQKNPTAFYLCASSIDRGSNQPQHFGDGTRLSIL.